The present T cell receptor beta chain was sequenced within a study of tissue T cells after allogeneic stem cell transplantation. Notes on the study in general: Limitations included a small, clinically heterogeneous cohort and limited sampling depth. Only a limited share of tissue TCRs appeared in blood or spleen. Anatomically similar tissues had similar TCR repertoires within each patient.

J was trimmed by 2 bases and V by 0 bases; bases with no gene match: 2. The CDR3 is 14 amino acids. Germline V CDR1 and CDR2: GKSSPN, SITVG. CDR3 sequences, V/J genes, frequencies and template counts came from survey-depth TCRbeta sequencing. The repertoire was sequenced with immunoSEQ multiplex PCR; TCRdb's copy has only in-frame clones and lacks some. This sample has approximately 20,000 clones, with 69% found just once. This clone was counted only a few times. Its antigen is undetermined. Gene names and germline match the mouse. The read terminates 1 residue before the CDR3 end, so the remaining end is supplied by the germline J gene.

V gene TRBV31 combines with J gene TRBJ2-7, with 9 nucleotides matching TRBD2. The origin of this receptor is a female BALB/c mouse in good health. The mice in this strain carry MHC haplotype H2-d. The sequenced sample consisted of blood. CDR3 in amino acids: CAWSLDWGPYEQYF. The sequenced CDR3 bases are TGTGCCTGGAGTCTCGACTGGGGGCCCTATGAACAGTAC.